Listed below are T cell receptor beta chains from one sample, sequenced in a study of T cell changes during pregnancy in multiple sclerosis. The data were produced by immunoSEQ multiplex PCR, yet TCRdb's version contains in-frame clones alone and is incomplete. Of approximately 70,000 clones in the sample, 89% were seen once. Sequences were derived from peripheral blood, sampled in the first trimester of pregnancy. The origin of the receptors is a female donor in good health, enrolled as a control in a pregnancy study. Both conserved end residues are part of each CDR3. Each record gives: V gene, J gene, D gene, clone size, CDR3 DNA, CDR3 protein. A D gene is named only where the DNA matches it firmly. Rows give clone size only sometimes, using once, few, many, or a class for an expanded clone.

v_gene: TRBV5-1
j_gene: TRBJ2-7
d_gene: TRBD1
abundance: .
CDR3nt: TGCGCCAGCAGCTTGATTCCGGGACAGTCCTACGAGCAGTACTTC
CDR3aa: CASSLIPGQSYEQYF

v_gene: TRBV5-4
j_gene: TRBJ1-1
d_gene: .
abundance: .
CDR3nt: TGTGCCAGCAGCTTAAGGGGGAACACTGAAGCTTTCTTT
CDR3aa: CASSLRGNTEAFF

v_gene: TRBV18
j_gene: TRBJ2-5
d_gene: TRBD1
abundance: .
CDR3nt: TGTGCCAGCTCACCGGAGACAGGGGCCGAGACCCAGTACTTC
CDR3aa: CASSPETGAETQYF

v_gene: TRBV2
j_gene: TRBJ2-7
d_gene: .
abundance: .
CDR3nt: TGTGCCAGCAGGCTAACAGGGTCCTCCTACGAGCAGTACTTC
CDR3aa: CASRLTGSSYEQYF

v_gene: TRBV19
j_gene: TRBJ2-3
d_gene: .
abundance: .
CDR3nt: TGTGCCAGTACTGGCACAGATACGCAGTATTTT
CDR3aa: CASTGTDTQYF

v_gene: TRBV28
j_gene: TRBJ2-7
d_gene: .
abundance: .
CDR3nt: TGTGCCAGCAAACAGGACCCTATATCCTACGAGCAGTACTTC
CDR3aa: CASKQDPISYEQYF

v_gene: TRBV7-9
j_gene: TRBJ2-7
d_gene: TRBD1
abundance: .
CDR3nt: TGTGCCAGCAGCTTAGGGGGACAGGGGGCGGGCTACGAGCAGTACTTC
CDR3aa: CASSLGGQGAGYEQYF

v_gene: TRBV19
j_gene: TRBJ2-3
d_gene: .
abundance: .
CDR3nt: TGTGCCAGTAGTCCTAGTCAGGGGTACACAGATACGCAGTATTTT
CDR3aa: CASSPSQGYTDTQYF

v_gene: TRBV7-9
j_gene: TRBJ1-6
d_gene: .
abundance: .
CDR3nt: TGTGCCAGCAGCTCAGAAACACAGGGAAGTTCACCCCTCCACTTT
CDR3aa: CASSSETQGSSPLHF

v_gene: TRBV7-8
j_gene: TRBJ1-6
d_gene: TRBD1
abundance: few
CDR3nt: TGTGCCAGCAGCTTGGAAACAGGGGCACCCCTCCACTTT
CDR3aa: CASSLETGAPLHF

v_gene: TRBV19
j_gene: TRBJ1-2
d_gene: .
abundance: .
CDR3nt: TGTGCCAGTAGTATAAGTTCGGCGGCGCGGGGAGAGGGCTACACCTTC
CDR3aa: CASSISSAARGEGYTF

v_gene: TRBV7-9
j_gene: TRBJ2-1
d_gene: TRBD1
abundance: .
CDR3nt: TGTGCCAGCAGCTTAGAGGGACAGGGCTACAATGAGCAGTTCTTC
CDR3aa: CASSLEGQGYNEQFF

v_gene: TRBV15
j_gene: TRBJ2-7
d_gene: TRBD1
abundance: .
CDR3nt: TGTGCCACCAGCACTCGCCGGGACAGGGGTTCCTACGAGCAGTACTTC
CDR3aa: CATSTRRDRGSYEQYF

v_gene: TRBV7-8
j_gene: TRBJ1-1
d_gene: TRBD1
abundance: .
CDR3nt: TGTGCCAGCAGCGACAGGGTTGAAGCTTTCTTT
CDR3aa: CASSDRVEAFF

v_gene: TRBV5-8
j_gene: TRBJ2-7
d_gene: TRBD2
abundance: many
CDR3nt: TGTGCCAGCAGCCCAGGGACTAGCTCAAGGAACGAGCAGTACTTC
CDR3aa: CASSPGTSSRNEQYF

v_gene: TRBV27
j_gene: TRBJ1-1
d_gene: TRBD1
abundance: .
CDR3nt: TGTGCCAGCAGGGGACAGGGAGCCACTGAAGCTTTCTTT
CDR3aa: CASRGQGATEAFF

v_gene: TRBV5-1
j_gene: TRBJ1-2
d_gene: .
abundance: .
CDR3nt: TGCGCCAGCAGCTTTTCAGGGGCCTCTAACTATGGCTACACCTTC
CDR3aa: CASSFSGASNYGYTF

v_gene: TRBV6-5
j_gene: TRBJ1-1
d_gene: .
abundance: many
CDR3nt: TGTGCCAGCAGTTACACGACAGTGAACACTGAAGCTTTCTTT
CDR3aa: CASSYTTVNTEAFF

v_gene: TRBV6-6
j_gene: TRBJ2-2
d_gene: .
abundance: .
CDR3nt: TGTGCCAGCAGCCCCAAGGGGGGGCTCGGGGAGCTGTTTTTT
CDR3aa: CASSPKGGLGELFF

v_gene: TRBV18
j_gene: TRBJ1-1
d_gene: .
abundance: .
CDR3nt: TGTGCCAGCTCACAAGGGGGGGCGCCTAGCACTGAAGCTTTCTTT
CDR3aa: CASSQGGAPSTEAFF

v_gene: TRBV7-7
j_gene: TRBJ2-2
d_gene: TRBD2
abundance: .
CDR3nt: TGTGCTAGCAGCTTTAGCGGGATTAACACCGGGGAGCTGTTTTTT
CDR3aa: CASSFSGINTGELFF

v_gene: TRBV2
j_gene: TRBJ1-1
d_gene: .
abundance: .
CDR3nt: TGTGCCAGCATTATAAGGACAAGGAACACTGAAGCTTTCTTT
CDR3aa: CASIIRTRNTEAFF

v_gene: TRBV27
j_gene: TRBJ2-7
d_gene: TRBD2
abundance: .
CDR3nt: TGTGCCAGCAGTCCGGGACTAGCGGGGAGCCACGAGCAGTACTTC
CDR3aa: CASSPGLAGSHEQYF

v_gene: TRBV10-1
j_gene: TRBJ2-1
d_gene: TRBD2
abundance: .
CDR3nt: TGCGCCAGCAGCCCCACTACCGGGACTAGCGGGGGCCCTCCGCCTGAGCAGTTCTTC
CDR3aa: CASSPTTGTSGGPPPEQFF

v_gene: TRBV2
j_gene: TRBJ2-3
d_gene: TRBD2
abundance: few
CDR3nt: TGTGCCAGCAGTGGACTAGCGGCGACAGATACGCAGTATTTT
CDR3aa: CASSGLAATDTQYF

v_gene: TRBV10-3
j_gene: TRBJ2-4
d_gene: .
abundance: .
CDR3nt: TGTGCCATCAGTGAGTTAGGAACAGTCAAAGCCAAAAACATTCAGTACTTC
CDR3aa: CAISELGTVKAKNIQYF

v_gene: TRBV5-1
j_gene: TRBJ1-1
d_gene: .
abundance: .
CDR3nt: TGCGCCAGCAGCTTGGCAAGCTTGAACACTGAAGCTTTCTTT
CDR3aa: CASSLASLNTEAFF

v_gene: TRBV7-9
j_gene: TRBJ1-1
d_gene: .
abundance: few
CDR3nt: TGTGCCAGCAGCTTAGCGTCGGACAGCACTGAAGCTTTCTTT
CDR3aa: CASSLASDSTEAFF

v_gene: TRBV7-9
j_gene: TRBJ2-3
d_gene: .
abundance: .
CDR3nt: TGTGCCAGCAGCTCAGCGACAGGATTAACAGATACGCAGTATTTT
CDR3aa: CASSSATGLTDTQYF

v_gene: TRBV19
j_gene: TRBJ1-5
d_gene: TRBD1
abundance: .
CDR3nt: TGTGCCAGCGCGACAGGGGAGGGCAATCAGCCCCAGCATTTT
CDR3aa: CASATGEGNQPQHF

v_gene: TRBV10-3
j_gene: TRBJ2-7
d_gene: TRBD1
abundance: .
CDR3nt: TGTGCCATCAGTGACGACAGGGCTTCCGAGCAGTACTTC
CDR3aa: CAISDDRASEQYF

v_gene: TRBV11-3
j_gene: TRBJ2-5
d_gene: TRBD2
abundance: .
CDR3nt: TGTGCCAGCAGCCACGGGGGGGGGCCAGCTCAGACCCAGTACTTC
CDR3aa: CASSHGGGPAQTQYF

v_gene: TRBV6-5
j_gene: TRBJ1-1
d_gene: TRBD1
abundance: .
CDR3nt: TGTGCCAGCAGTTACTGGGGGACAGCCTCTGAAGCTTTCTTT
CDR3aa: CASSYWGTASEAFF

v_gene: TRBV19
j_gene: TRBJ2-7
d_gene: .
abundance: .
CDR3nt: TGTGCCAGTAGTACGACAGCCATGGGGGGGCAGTACTTC
CDR3aa: CASSTTAMGGQYF

v_gene: TRBV11-3
j_gene: TRBJ2-3
d_gene: TRBD1
abundance: .
CDR3nt: TGTGCCAGCAGCTTAGATGGGACAGGGGGCACAGATACGCAGTATTTT
CDR3aa: CASSLDGTGGTDTQYF

v_gene: TRBV6-5
j_gene: TRBJ1-1
d_gene: .
abundance: .
CDR3nt: TGTGCCAGCAGTTATCCCCAGGGAGGTGGTGAAGCTTTCTTT
CDR3aa: CASSYPQGGGEAFF

v_gene: TRBV7-9
j_gene: TRBJ2-7
d_gene: TRBD1
abundance: .
CDR3nt: TGTGCCAGCAGCTTAGGACAGGGTAACCACGAGCAGTACTTC
CDR3aa: CASSLGQGNHEQYF

v_gene: TRBV6-5
j_gene: TRBJ2-1
d_gene: TRBD2
abundance: .
CDR3nt: TGTGCCAGCACCGAAAAGACTAGCGGGAAGAATGAGCAGTTCTTC
CDR3aa: CASTEKTSGKNEQFF

v_gene: TRBV28
j_gene: TRBJ1-4
d_gene: .
abundance: .
CDR3nt: TGTGCCAGCAGTTTATCCGGGGTTAAGTGGGAAAAACTGTTTTTT
CDR3aa: CASSLSGVKWEKLFF

v_gene: TRBV7-9
j_gene: TRBJ1-6
d_gene: .
abundance: few
CDR3nt: TGTGCCAGCAGCTTCAGGGGAAGGGATTCACCCCTCCACTTT
CDR3aa: CASSFRGRDSPLHF

v_gene: TRBV7-8
j_gene: TRBJ2-1
d_gene: .
abundance: .
CDR3nt: TGTGCCAGCAGTTCACTCGGACAGCTTAACAATGAGCAGTTCTTC
CDR3aa: CASSSLGQLNNEQFF

v_gene: TRBV7-2
j_gene: TRBJ2-1
d_gene: .
abundance: .
CDR3nt: TGTGCCAGCAGCTTAGCTCGGGAGTCCTACAATGAGCAGTTCTTC
CDR3aa: CASSLARESYNEQFF

v_gene: TRBV28
j_gene: TRBJ1-2
d_gene: .
abundance: .
CDR3nt: TGTGCCAGCAGTTTACAGGGGTTAGGTGGCTACACCTTC
CDR3aa: CASSLQGLGGYTF

v_gene: TRBV5-1
j_gene: TRBJ1-2
d_gene: .
abundance: .
CDR3nt: TGCGCCAGCAGCTTAAGCCTATCCGCCTATGGCTACACCTTC
CDR3aa: CASSLSLSAYGYTF

v_gene: TRBV7-2
j_gene: TRBJ1-3
d_gene: .
abundance: .
CDR3nt: TGTGCCAGCAGCTTATCCTTGTCGGGGTTCTCCGCTGGAAACACCATATATTTT
CDR3aa: CASSLSLSGFSAGNTIYF

v_gene: TRBV6-1
j_gene: TRBJ2-3
d_gene: TRBD2
abundance: .
CDR3nt: TGTGCCAGCAGAAGGGCGGGAGGGAGCACAGATACGCAGTATTTT
CDR3aa: CASRRAGGSTDTQYF

v_gene: TRBV18
j_gene: TRBJ2-5
d_gene: .
abundance: .
CDR3nt: TGTGCCAGCTCACCACCCCCTCTCGGGGAGACCCAGTACTTC
CDR3aa: CASSPPPLGETQYF

v_gene: TRBV9
j_gene: TRBJ2-1
d_gene: TRBD2
abundance: .
CDR3nt: TGTGCCAGCAGCGTAGGTTTATCACTAGCGAGCAAGAATGAGCAGTTCTTC
CDR3aa: CASSVGLSLASKNEQFF

v_gene: TRBV9
j_gene: TRBJ1-4
d_gene: TRBD1
abundance: .
CDR3nt: TGTGCCAGCAGCCTCACGACAGGGAATGAAAAACTGTTTTTT
CDR3aa: CASSLTTGNEKLFF

v_gene: TRBV2
j_gene: TRBJ2-3
d_gene: .
abundance: .
CDR3nt: TGTGCCTCCAGAGGAGGAATTGGCACAGATACGCAGTATTTT
CDR3aa: CASRGGIGTDTQYF